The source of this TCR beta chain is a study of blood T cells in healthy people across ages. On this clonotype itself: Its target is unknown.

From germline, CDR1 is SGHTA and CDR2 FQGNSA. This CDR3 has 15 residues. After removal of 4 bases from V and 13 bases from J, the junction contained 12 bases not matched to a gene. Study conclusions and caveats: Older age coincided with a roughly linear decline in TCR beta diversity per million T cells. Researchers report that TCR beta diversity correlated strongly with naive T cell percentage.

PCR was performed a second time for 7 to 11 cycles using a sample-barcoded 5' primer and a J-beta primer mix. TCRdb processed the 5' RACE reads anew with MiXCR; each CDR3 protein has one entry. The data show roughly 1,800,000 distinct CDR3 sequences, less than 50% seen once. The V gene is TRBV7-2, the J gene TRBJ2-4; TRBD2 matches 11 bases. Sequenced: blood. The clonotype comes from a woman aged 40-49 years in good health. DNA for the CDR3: TGTGCCAGCAGCTCCCAGACTAGCGGGGCGGTACCCCAGTACTTC. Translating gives CASSSQTSGAVPQYF.